The 27 T cell receptor beta chains reported below all come from one sample, sequenced in a study of vaccination and CD4 T cells after COVID-19. These receptors lack a known antigen. Treatment: approximately nine-day PBMC culture with coronavirus spike peptide pools or control peptides (ViraFEST assay). Scientists ran DNA taken from cultured CD4+ T cells through the Oncomine TCR Beta short-read assay for sequencing. TCRdb passed the PCR reads through MiXCR, listing each CDR3 protein once. The table has just over 15,000 distinct CDR3 sequences, approximately 42% seen once. The sequencing input was cultured CD4+ T cells from blood. These receptor sequences come from a human donor with COVID-19.

This clonotype was seen once. In DNA form, the CDR3 reads TGCAGCGTTGGTTGGGAGTTCTTC. Translation: CSVGWEFF. V is TRBV29-1 and J is TRBJ2-1; the D is unclear. Deletions cut 4 bases from V and 14 bases from J, with 6 bases between. CDR3 size: 8 residues. Germline V gives CDR1 SQVTM, CDR2 ANQGSEA.

This clonotype turned up a few times. The rearrangement joins TRBV20-1 to TRBJ1-6; D is uncertain. Deletions cut 3 bases from V and 7 bases from J, with 13 bases between. This CDR3 is built from 14 residues. The germline CDR1 and CDR2 sequences are DFQATT and SNEGSKA (reference sequence). CDR3 amino acids: CSASEQTSNSPLHF. In nucleotides, the CDR3 is TGCAGTGCTAGTGAACAGACCTCGAATTCACCCCTCCACTTT.

This chain links TRBV6-5 with TRBJ1-4; D gene ambiguous. The V end lost 4 bases, the J end lost 10 bases, and 16 bases lay between the germline ends. The CDR3 sequence is 14 residues long. The germline V gene has CDR1 MNHEY and CDR2 SVGAGI. CDR3 amino acids: CASSSQNRPIKLFF. The CDR3 DNA reads TGTGCCAGCAGTTCGCAAAACAGACCGATAAAACTGTTTTTT.

The chain recombines TRBV2 with TRBJ2-5; D perhaps matches TRBD2 (6 bases). The length of the CDR3 is 13 residues. Germline loops: CDR1 SNHLY, CDR2 FYNNEI. V was shortened by 6 bases and J by 5 bases, with 13 bases between the two germline ends. The CDR3 coding sequence is TGTGCCAGCAGGAGGGACTCCCAGGAGACCCAGTACTTC. Translating gives CASRRDSQETQYF.

J is TRBJ1-2 and V is TRBV6-1; 9 bases line up with TRBD1. J gave up 4 bases and V 6 bases, and 3 bases lay outside the gene matches. This CDR3 contains 13 residues. Germline CDR1 reads MNHNS; CDR2 reads SASEGT. CDR3 sequence (DNA): TGTGCCAGCAGAACGGGACAGGGCTATGGCTACACCTTC. It is translated as CASRTGQGYGYTF.

The chain carries TRBV2 and TRBJ2-3; D ambiguous. The germline V gene encodes CDR1 SNHLY and CDR2 FYNNEI. Trimming removed 1 base at V and 9 bases at J, with 11 bases between. The CDR3 is made up of 13 amino acids. CDR3 DNA sequence: TGTGCCAGCAGTGAAGATGGCCTGGGGACGCAGTATTTT. Translated: CASSEDGLGTQYF.

The V and J genes are TRBV20-1 and TRBJ1-1; 8 positions match TRBD1. J gave up 3 bases and V 6 bases, and 12 bases lay outside the gene matches. Germline CDR1 reads DFQATT; CDR2 reads SNEGSKA (reference sequence). There are 15 residues in the CDR3. The CDR3 DNA sequence: TGCAGTGCCACAGGGGGGGACTCGGTGGACACTGAAGCTTTCTTT. As protein: CSATGGDSVDTEAFF.

V and J are TRBV10-3 and TRBJ1-4, with D perhaps TRBD1 (6 bases). Trimming pared 10 bases from V and 5 bases from J, leaving 14 bases between. Germline loops: CDR1 ENHRY, CDR2 SYGVKD. The CDR3 is 13 residues long. The CDR3 nucleotides are TGTGCCAGCGGATTCCAGGGGAATGAAAAACTGTTTTTT. Amino acids: CASGFQGNEKLFF.

This clonotype was seen a few times. V and J are TRBV10-3 and TRBJ1-5; the match to TRBD1 covers 11 bases. The CDR3 has 14 amino acids. CDR1 ENHRY and CDR2 SYGVKD come from the germline V gene. V lost 6 bases to trimming and J lost 5 bases; unmatched junction nucleotides: 3. Written as DNA, the CDR3 is TGTGCCATCAGCAGGACAGGGGGCGATCAGCCCCAGCATTTT. This translates into CAISRTGGDQPQHF.

The chain employs TRBV15 and TRBJ1-2; 7 bases fit TRBD1. This CDR3 contains 15 residues. The V and J ends lost 0 bases and 5 bases, in that order; junction bases with no gene match: 6. CDR1 is LNHNV, CDR2 YYDKDF, per germline (reference sequence). As DNA, the CDR3 is TGTGCCACCAGCAGAGATAACAGGGGAGAATATGGCTACACCTTC. Translated, it gives CATSRDNRGEYGYTF.

The chain uses TRBV6-1 and TRBJ2-7, with D perhaps TRBD2 (5 bases). V dropped 6 bases and J dropped 0 bases, with 15 bases sitting between them. CDR1 MNHNS and CDR2 SASEGT come from the germline V gene. This CDR3 is built from 15 residues. CDR3 DNA: TGTGCCAGCAGCCCCGGGAACCTTCCCTCCTACGAGCAGTACTTC. It specifies CASSPGNLPSYEQYF.

This clonotype showed up just a few times. The V call is TRBV7-9, the J call TRBJ2-5; TRBD2 agrees at 10 bases. J was trimmed by 4 bases and V by 4 bases; bases with no gene match: 15. The germline gives CDR1 SEHNR, CDR2 FQNEAQ (reference sequence). The CDR3 extends over 18 amino acids. The CDR3 loop reads CASSSQRGGSVSRETQYF. For the CDR3, the DNA is TGTGCCAGCAGCTCCCAGCGGGGGGGTAGTGTTAGTAGAGAGACCCAGTACTTC.

The chain combines TRBV20-1 with TRBJ1-5, with D perhaps TRBD1 (5 bases). Between the trimmed V and J ends, which lost 6 bases and 1 base, there was a span of 10 bases. CDR3 length: 13 amino acids. Germline V gene sequence: CDR1 DFQATT, CDR2 SNEGSKA (reference sequence). The CDR3 protein is CSATRGSNQPQHF. CDR3 in DNA: TGCAGTGCCACGCGGGGGAGCAATCAGCCCCAGCATTTT.

V gene TRBV9 combines with J gene TRBJ1-2; 7 nucleotides match TRBD1. The CDR3 loop spans 16 amino acids. Losses at the gene ends were 0 bases for V and 2 bases for J; bases not matched to a gene: 7. Germline V gives CDR1 SGDLS, CDR2 YYNGEE. The CDR3 reads CASSVGLGGGNYGYTF. CDR3 coding DNA: TGTGCCAGCAGCGTAGGGTTAGGAGGGGGCAACTATGGCTACACCTTC.

The V call is TRBV15, the J call TRBJ2-6, with 8 bases fitting TRBD1. Germline V lookup: CDR1 LNHNV, CDR2 YYDKDF (reference sequence). V trimming: 1 base; J trimming: 4 bases; junction bases outside the gene matches: 3. This CDR3 region has 16 residues. The CDR3 DNA follows: TGTGCCACCAGCAGAGGGACAGGGTCCGGGGCCAACGTCCTGACTTTC. Residues: CATSRGTGSGANVLTF. Together with reference TRBV15 and TRBJ2-6, the CDR3 gives the full variable domain: DAMVIQNPRYQVTQFGKPVTLSCSQTLNHNVMYWYQQKSSQAPKLLFHYYDKDFNNEADTPDNFQSRRPNTSFCFLDIRSPGLGDTAMYLCATSRGTGSGANVLTFGAGSRLTVL.

This chain uses TRBV27 with TRBJ2-1; a possible D gene is TRBD2 (6 bases). The V gene's germline CDR1 is MNHEY and CDR2 SMNVEV (reference sequence). The CDR3 is made up of 15 amino acids. Between the trimmed V and J ends, which lost 3 bases and 0 bases, there was a span of 9 bases. Here the CDR3 reads CASSLEGSSYNEQFF. The CDR3 DNA follows: TGTGCCAGCAGTTTGGAGGGGAGCTCCTACAATGAGCAGTTCTTC.

The chain joins TRBV20-1 to TRBJ2-7, with D perhaps matching TRBD2 (6 bases). Deletions cut 6 bases from V and 0 bases from J, with 15 bases between. The CDR3 is made up of 14 amino acids. Germline CDR1 DFQATT, CDR2 SNEGSKA (reference sequence). The CDR3 sequence is CSAILASDSYEQYF. In DNA form, the CDR3 reads TGCAGTGCGATCCTAGCTAGCGACTCCTACGAGCAGTACTTC.

This clonotype was counted only a few times. The rearrangement uses TRBV20-1 and TRBJ2-1; 8 bases map to TRBD2. CDR1 is DFQATT and CDR2 is SNEGSKA in the germline V gene (reference sequence). J was trimmed by 6 bases and V by 6 bases; bases with no gene match: 13. This CDR3 has 15 amino acids. In DNA, the CDR3 is TGCAGTGCCCAAGCCCGGACTAGCTTTGGCAATGAGCAGTTCTTC. Translating gives CSAQARTSFGNEQFF.

The gene calls are TRBV6-2 or TRBV6-3 and TRBJ2-2, with TRBD1 matching 7 bases. CDR3 length: 16 residues. Germline loops: CDR1 MNHEY, CDR2 SVGEGT. V shed 6 bases, J shed 0 bases, and the junction held 7 bases outside the gene matches. This CDR3 is CASRFGQAPNTGELFF. The CDR3 DNA follows: TGTGCCAGCAGGTTCGGACAGGCCCCGAACACCGGGGAGCTGTTTTTT.

J is TRBJ1-6 and V is TRBV6-1; D possibly corresponds to TRBD1 (6 bases). The germline V and J ends were trimmed by 5 bases and 9 bases, with 17 bases remaining between them. The CDR3 totals 15 residues. The V gene's germline CDR1 is MNHNS and CDR2 SASEGT. This CDR3 reads CASSTPLGARSPLHF. As DNA, the CDR3 is TGTGCCAGCAGTACACCGCTGGGGGCCCGTTCACCCCTCCACTTT.

This clonotype was observed a few times. The chain employs TRBV19 and TRBJ1-4, with TRBD1 matching 7 bases. The CDR3 totals 13 residues. Germline V gene sequence: CDR1 LNHDA, CDR2 SQIVND (reference sequence). The junction had 2 bases not matched to a gene; V was cut back by 3 bases and J by 7 bases. CDR3 protein: CASSIDRAEKLFF. For the CDR3, the DNA is TGTGCCAGTAGTATTGACAGGGCTGAAAAACTGTTTTTT. The full variable domain, in which reference TRBV19 and TRBJ1-4 provide the parts outside the CDR3, is DGGITQSPKYLFRKEGQNVTLSCEQNLNHDAMYWYRQDPGQGLRLIYYSQIVNDFQKGDIAEGYSVSREKKESFPLTVTSAQKNPTAFYLCASSIDRAEKLFFGSGTQLSVL.

The V call is TRBV4-3, the J call TRBJ1-4, with a weak D call TRBD1 (5 bases). Trimming shortened V by 3 bases and J by 5 bases, and 19 bases separated the two germline ends. The CDR3 extends over 17 amino acids. Germline V gene data show CDR1 as LGHNA and CDR2 as YSLEER. The CDR3 DNA follows: TGCGCCAGCAGCCATCCCCGAGGAGGGGACGGGAATGAAAAACTGTTTTTT. Protein: CASSHPRGGDGNEKLFF.

This chain connects TRBV6-1 to TRBJ1-2, with D unresolved. V was shortened by 7 bases and J by 2 bases, with 14 bases between the two germline ends. The length of the CDR3 is 14 residues. The germline CDR1 and CDR2 sequences are MNHNS and SASEGT. CDR3 amino acids: CASKEGMANYGYTF. The CDR3 region has the DNA TGTGCCAGCAAGGAGGGAATGGCCAACTATGGCTACACCTTC.

This clonotype showed up just once. The chain links TRBV7-4 to TRBJ2-7; 12 bases are a match to TRBD2. Germline V lookup: CDR1 SGHVT, CDR2 SQSDAQ. The CDR3 totals 17 residues. Unmatched junction bases numbered 9, after V lost 2 bases and J lost 4 bases. CDR3 residues: CASSLRKLTSGSYEQYF. CDR3 DNA: TGTGCCAGCAGCTTACGTAAGCTGACTAGCGGGAGTTACGAGCAGTACTTC.

The J gene is TRBJ1-6, the V gene TRBV6-2 or TRBV6-3; 7 bases match TRBD1. CDR1 and CDR2 (germline): MNHEY, SVGEGT. This CDR3 has 15 amino acids. V shed 6 bases and J 9 bases; nucleotides not matched to a gene: 11. CDR3 coding DNA: TGTGCCAGCAGCAAAGACAGGGTCGGGAGTTCACCCCTCCACTTT. Amino acid sequence: CASSKDRVGSSPLHF.

The chain joins TRBV6-1 to TRBJ1-1; 12 bases line up with TRBD1. The V gene end was trimmed by 5 bases and the J gene end by 4 bases; junction bases not matched to a gene: 8. The V gene's germline CDR1 is MNHNS and CDR2 SASEGT. This CDR3 region has 16 residues. Written as DNA, the CDR3 is TGTGCCAGCAGTCTAAGGGGACAGGGGGCGAGCACTGAAGCTTTCTTT. This sequence encodes CASSLRGQGASTEAFF.

The chain links TRBV27 to TRBJ1-3, with no clear D. V lost 6 bases and J 0 bases, leaving 9 bases between the germline ends. The CDR3 is 14 residues long. The germline V gene has CDR1 MNHEY and CDR2 SMNVEV (reference sequence). In nucleotides, the CDR3 is TGTGCCAGCAGGCGCGATAACTCTGGAAACACCATATATTTT. Encoded protein: CASRRDNSGNTIYF.